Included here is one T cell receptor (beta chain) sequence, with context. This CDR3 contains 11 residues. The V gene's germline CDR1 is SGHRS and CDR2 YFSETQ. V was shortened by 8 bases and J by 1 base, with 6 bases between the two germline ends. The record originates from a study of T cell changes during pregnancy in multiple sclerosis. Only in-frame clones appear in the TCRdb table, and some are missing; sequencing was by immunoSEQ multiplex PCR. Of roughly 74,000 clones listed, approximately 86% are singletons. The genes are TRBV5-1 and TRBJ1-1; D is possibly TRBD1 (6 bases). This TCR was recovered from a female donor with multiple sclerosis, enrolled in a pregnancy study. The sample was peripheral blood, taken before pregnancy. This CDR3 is CARTGNTEAFF. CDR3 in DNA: TGCGCCAGGACAGGGAACACTGAAGCTTTCTTT.